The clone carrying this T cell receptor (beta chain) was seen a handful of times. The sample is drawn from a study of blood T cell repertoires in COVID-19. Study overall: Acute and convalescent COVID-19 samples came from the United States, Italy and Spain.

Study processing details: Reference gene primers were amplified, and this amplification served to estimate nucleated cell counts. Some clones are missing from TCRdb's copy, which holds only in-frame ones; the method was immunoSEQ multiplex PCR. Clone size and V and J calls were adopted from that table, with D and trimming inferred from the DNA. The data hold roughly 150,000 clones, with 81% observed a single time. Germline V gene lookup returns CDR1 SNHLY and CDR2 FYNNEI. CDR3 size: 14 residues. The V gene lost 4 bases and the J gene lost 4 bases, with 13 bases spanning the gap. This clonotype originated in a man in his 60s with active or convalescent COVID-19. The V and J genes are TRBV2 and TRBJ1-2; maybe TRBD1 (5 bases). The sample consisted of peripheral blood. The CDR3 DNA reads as TGTGCCAGCAGTGCTCGTACAGGTCGCTATGGCTACACCTTC. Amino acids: CASSARTGRYGYTF.